Listed below are T cell receptor beta chains from one sample, sequenced in a study of cytomegalovirus exposure and HLA in healthy donors. Only in-frame clones appear in the TCRdb table, and some are missing; sequencing was by immunoSEQ multiplex PCR. The sample yields about 120,000 clones, about 76% seen once. The sequenced material came from PBMCs. These receptors came from a woman in her thirties or forties in good health and CMV-seropositive. The CDR3 runs from the conserved cysteine through the conserved F or W. D genes are given only for firm matches. Only some rows state a clone size, as once, few, many or a class for expanded clones.

CDR3aa | CDR3nt | abundance | j_gene | v_gene | len | d_gene
CASRPIDRGPFYEQYF | TGTGCCAGCAGACCCATCGACAGGGGGCCTTTCTACGAGCAGTACTTC | - | TRBJ2-7 | TRBV28 | 16 | TRBD1
CAWSVTGREGHQPQHF | TGTGCCTGGAGTGTAACAGGCAGGGAAGGGCATCAGCCCCAGCATTTT | - | TRBJ1-5 | TRBV30 | 16 | -
CATGGINYGYTF | TGTGCCACGGGGGGCATAAACTATGGCTACACCTTC | - | TRBJ1-2 | TRBV5-4 | 12 | -
CATSSGLAGTDTQYF | TGTGCCACCAGCAGTGGGCTAGCGGGCACAGATACGCAGTATTTT | few | TRBJ2-3 | TRBV15 | 15 | TRBD2
CASSIGQGADTQYF | TGTGCCAGTAGTATTGGACAGGGGGCAGATACGCAGTATTTT | - | TRBJ2-3 | TRBV19 | 14 | TRBD1
CASRRGALNSPLHF | TGTGCCAGCAGACGCGGTGCCTTAAATTCACCCCTCCACTTT | - | TRBJ1-6 | TRBV6-1 | 14 | -
CASSPDRYSPLHF | TGTGCCAGCAGCCCCGACAGGTATTCACCCCTCCACTTT | - | TRBJ1-6 | TRBV7-6 | 13 | -
CASSPRTGGYTNEKLFF | TGTGCCAGCTCACCACGGACAGGGGGCTACACTAATGAAAAACTGTTTTTT | - | TRBJ1-4 | TRBV18 | 17 | TRBD1
CASSLSGHPSAEGYTF | TGCGCCAGCAGCTTGTCTGGCCACCCCTCGGCGGAAGGCTACACCTTC | few | TRBJ1-2 | TRBV5-1 | 16 | -
CASSLEGTGPNYGYTF | TGTGCCAGCAGCTTGGAAGGGACAGGGCCAAACTATGGCTACACCTTC | - | TRBJ1-2 | TRBV5-6 | 16 | TRBD1
CASSVSDQETQYF | TGTGCCAGTAGTGTGTCAGACCAAGAGACCCAGTACTTC | - | TRBJ2-5 | TRBV19 | 13 | -
CASSYSGPSYEQYF | TGTGCCAGCAGTTACTCGGGCCCCTCCTACGAGCAGTACTTC | - | TRBJ2-7 | TRBV6-6 | 14 | -
CASSLFAGPSTDTQYF | TGCGCCAGCAGCTTGTTCGCGGGCCCATCCACAGATACGCAGTATTTT | - | TRBJ2-3 | TRBV5-1 | 16 | -
CSVAPRSGDQETQYF | TGCAGCGTTGCTCCCCGTAGCGGGGACCAAGAGACCCAGTACTTC | - | TRBJ2-5 | TRBV29-1 | 15 | TRBD2
CAISERERLPYEQYF | TGTGCCATCAGTGAGCGGGAGCGGCTTCCCTACGAGCAGTACTTC | few | TRBJ2-7 | TRBV10-3 | 15 | -
CASSRFGSSYGYTF | TGTGCCAGCAGTCGCTTCGGGTCTTCCTATGGCTACACCTTC | - | TRBJ1-2 | TRBV7-9 | 14 | -
CASSPQGPYGYTF | TGTGCCAGCAGCCCACAGGGCCCCTATGGCTACACCTTC | - | TRBJ1-2 | TRBV7-8 | 13 | -
CAWDRGGNQPQHF | TGTGCCTGGGACAGGGGAGGCAATCAGCCCCAGCATTTT | - | TRBJ1-5 | TRBV30 | 13 | TRBD1
CASSLLGRGQYNEQFF | TGTGCCAGCAGCTTACTGGGCAGGGGGCAGTACAATGAGCAGTTCTTC | once | TRBJ2-1 | TRBV7-3 | 16 | TRBD1